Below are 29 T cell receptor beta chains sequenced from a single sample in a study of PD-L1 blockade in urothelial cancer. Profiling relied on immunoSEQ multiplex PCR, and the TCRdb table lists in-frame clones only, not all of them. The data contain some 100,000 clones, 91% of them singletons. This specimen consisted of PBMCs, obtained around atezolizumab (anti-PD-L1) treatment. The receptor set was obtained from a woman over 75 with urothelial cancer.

CDR3 residues: CASSQGQINEKLFF. The CDR3 nucleotides read TGCGCCAGCAGCCAGGGACAGATTAATGAAAAACTGTTTTTT. This sequence joins TRBV5-1 and TRBJ1-4; the match to TRBD1 covers 7 bases. In germline, CDR1 is SGHRS, CDR2 YFSETQ. The CDR3 contains 14 residues. After removal of 4 bases from V and 4 bases from J, the junction contained 4 bases not matched to a gene. Complete variable domain (other parts from reference TRBV5-1 and TRBJ1-4): KAGVTQTPRYLIKTRGQQVTLSCSPISGHRSVSWYQQTPGQGLQFLFEYFSETQRNKGNFPGRFSGRQFSNSRSEMNVSTLELGDSALYLCASSQGQINEKLFFGSGTQLSVL.

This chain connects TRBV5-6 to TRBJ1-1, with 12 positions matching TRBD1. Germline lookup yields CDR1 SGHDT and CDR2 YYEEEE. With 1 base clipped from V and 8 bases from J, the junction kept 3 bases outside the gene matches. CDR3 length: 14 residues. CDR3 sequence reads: CASSLIGTGGEAFF. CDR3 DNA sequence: TGTGCCAGCAGCTTGATCGGGACAGGGGGCGAAGCTTTCTTT.

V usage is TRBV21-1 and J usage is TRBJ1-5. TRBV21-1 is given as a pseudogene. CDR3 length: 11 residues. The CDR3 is CASSNPRPQHF. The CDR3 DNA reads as TGTGCCAGCAGCAATCCCCGGCCCCAGCATTTT.

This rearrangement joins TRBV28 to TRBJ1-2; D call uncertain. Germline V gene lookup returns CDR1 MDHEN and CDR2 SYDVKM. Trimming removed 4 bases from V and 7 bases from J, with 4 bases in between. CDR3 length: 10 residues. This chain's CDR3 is CASSSGGYTF. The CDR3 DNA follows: TGTGCCAGCAGTTCCGGTGGCTACACCTTC.

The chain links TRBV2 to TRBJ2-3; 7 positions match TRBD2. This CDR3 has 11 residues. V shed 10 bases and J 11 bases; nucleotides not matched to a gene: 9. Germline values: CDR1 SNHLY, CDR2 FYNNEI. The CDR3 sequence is CATPLGGGQYF. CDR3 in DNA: TGTGCCACACCTCTTGGGGGGGGGCAGTATTTT.

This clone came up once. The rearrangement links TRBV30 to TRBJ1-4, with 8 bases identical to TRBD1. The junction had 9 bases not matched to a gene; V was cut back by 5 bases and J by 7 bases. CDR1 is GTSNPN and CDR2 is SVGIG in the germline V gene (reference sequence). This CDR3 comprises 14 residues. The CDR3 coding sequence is TGTGCCTGGCACTCCGGGACAGGTGGTGAAAAACTGTTTTTT. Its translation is CAWHSGTGGEKLFF.

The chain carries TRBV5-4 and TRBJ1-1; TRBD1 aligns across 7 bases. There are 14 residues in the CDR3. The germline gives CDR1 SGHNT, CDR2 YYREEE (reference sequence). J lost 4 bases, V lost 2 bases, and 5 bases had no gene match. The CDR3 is CASSLDRASTEAFF. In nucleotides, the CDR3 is TGTGCCAGCAGCTTAGACAGGGCGAGCACTGAAGCTTTCTTT.

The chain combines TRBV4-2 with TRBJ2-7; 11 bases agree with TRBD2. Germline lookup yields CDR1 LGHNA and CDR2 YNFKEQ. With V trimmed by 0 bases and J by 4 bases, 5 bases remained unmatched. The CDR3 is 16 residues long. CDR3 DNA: TGTGCCAGCAGCCAAGAAACAAGGACTAGCGGGTACGAGCAGTACTTC. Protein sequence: CASSQETRTSGYEQYF.

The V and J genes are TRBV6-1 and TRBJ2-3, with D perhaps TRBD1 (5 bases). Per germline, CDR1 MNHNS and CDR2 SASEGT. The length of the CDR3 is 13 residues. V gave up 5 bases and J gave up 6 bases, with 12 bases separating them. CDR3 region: CASSTDTKDTQYF. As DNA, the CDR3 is TGTGCCAGCAGTACGGACACCAAGGATACGCAGTATTTT.

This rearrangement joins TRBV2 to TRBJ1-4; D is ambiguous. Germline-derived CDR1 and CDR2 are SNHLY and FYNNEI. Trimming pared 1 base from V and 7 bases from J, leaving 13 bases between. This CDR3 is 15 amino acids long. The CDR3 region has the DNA TGTGCCAGCAGTGAAGAGCGGGCGGGAGGTGAAAAACTGTTTTTT. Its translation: CASSEERAGGEKLFF.

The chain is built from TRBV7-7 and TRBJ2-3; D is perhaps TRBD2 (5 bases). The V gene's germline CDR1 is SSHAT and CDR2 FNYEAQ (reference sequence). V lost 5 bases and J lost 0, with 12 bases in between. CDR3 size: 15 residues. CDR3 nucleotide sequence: TGTGCCAGCAGCCCCGGACTCACAAGCACAGATACGCAGTATTTT. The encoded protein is CASSPGLTSTDTQYF.

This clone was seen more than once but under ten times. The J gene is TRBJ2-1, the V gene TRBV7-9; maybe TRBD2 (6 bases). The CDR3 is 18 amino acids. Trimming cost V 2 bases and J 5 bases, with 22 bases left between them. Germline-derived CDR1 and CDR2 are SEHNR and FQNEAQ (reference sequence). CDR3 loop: CASSLMSGLASTHNEQFF. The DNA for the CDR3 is TGTGCCAGCAGCTTAATGAGTGGGCTAGCGAGCACCCACAATGAGCAGTTCTTC.

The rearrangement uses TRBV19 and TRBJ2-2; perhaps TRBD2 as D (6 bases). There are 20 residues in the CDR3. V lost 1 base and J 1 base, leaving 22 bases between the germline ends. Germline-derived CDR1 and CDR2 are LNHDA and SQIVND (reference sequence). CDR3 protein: CASSIGLGYGGPGNTGELFF. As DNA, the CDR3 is TGTGCCAGTAGTATAGGGCTTGGTTATGGAGGGCCGGGGAACACCGGGGAGCTGTTTTTT.

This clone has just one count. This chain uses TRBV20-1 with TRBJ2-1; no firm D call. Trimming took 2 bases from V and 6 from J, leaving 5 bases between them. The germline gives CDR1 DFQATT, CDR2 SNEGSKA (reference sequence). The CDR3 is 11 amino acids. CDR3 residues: CSARLLNEQFF. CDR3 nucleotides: TGCAGTGCTAGATTACTCAATGAGCAGTTCTTC.

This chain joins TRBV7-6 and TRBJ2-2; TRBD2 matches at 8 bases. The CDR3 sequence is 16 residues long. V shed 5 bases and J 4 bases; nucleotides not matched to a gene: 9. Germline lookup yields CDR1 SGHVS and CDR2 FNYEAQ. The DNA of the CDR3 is TGTGCCAGCAGCCCCCCGGGGGGGGCGGTCACCGGGGAGCTGTTTTTT. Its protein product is CASSPPGGAVTGELFF.

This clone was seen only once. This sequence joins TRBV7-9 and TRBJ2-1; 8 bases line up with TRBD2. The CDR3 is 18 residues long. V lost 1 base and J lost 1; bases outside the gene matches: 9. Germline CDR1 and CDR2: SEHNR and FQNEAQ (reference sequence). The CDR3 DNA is TGTGCCAGCAGCTTAGTTTTAGGTGGCGGGGGGTCCTACAATGAGCAGTTCTTC. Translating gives CASSLVLGGGGSYNEQFF.

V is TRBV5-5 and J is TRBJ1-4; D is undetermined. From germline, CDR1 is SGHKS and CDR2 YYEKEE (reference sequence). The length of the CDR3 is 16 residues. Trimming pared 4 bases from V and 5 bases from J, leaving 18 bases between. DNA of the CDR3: TGTGCCAGCAGCCTGAACGGGGTGGTGCACAATGAAAAACTGTTTTTT. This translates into CASSLNGVVHNEKLFF.

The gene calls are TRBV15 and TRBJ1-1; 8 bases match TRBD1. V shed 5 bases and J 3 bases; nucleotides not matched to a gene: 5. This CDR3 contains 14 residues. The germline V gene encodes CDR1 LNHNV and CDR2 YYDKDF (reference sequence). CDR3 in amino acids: CATSETGAYTEAFF. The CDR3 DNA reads TGTGCCACCAGCGAGACAGGGGCATACACTGAAGCTTTCTTT.

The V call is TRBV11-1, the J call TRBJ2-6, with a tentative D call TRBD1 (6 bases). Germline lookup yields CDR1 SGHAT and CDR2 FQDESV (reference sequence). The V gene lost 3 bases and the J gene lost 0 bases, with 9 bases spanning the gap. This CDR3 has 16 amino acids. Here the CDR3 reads CASSLGAYSGANVLTF. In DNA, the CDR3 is TGTGCCAGCAGCTTGGGGGCCTACTCTGGGGCCAACGTCCTGACTTTC. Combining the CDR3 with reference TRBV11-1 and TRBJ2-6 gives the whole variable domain EAEVAQSPRYKITEKSQAVAFWCDPISGHATLYWYRQILGQGPELLVQFQDESVVDDSQLPKDRFSAERLKGVDSTLKIQPAELGDSAMYLCASSLGAYSGANVLTFGAGSRLTVL.

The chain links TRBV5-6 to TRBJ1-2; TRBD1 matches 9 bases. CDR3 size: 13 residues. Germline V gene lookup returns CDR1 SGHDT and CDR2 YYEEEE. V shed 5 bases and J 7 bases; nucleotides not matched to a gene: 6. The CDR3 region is CASRPTGGGGYTF. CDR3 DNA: TGTGCCAGCAGACCTACAGGGGGCGGTGGCTACACCTTC. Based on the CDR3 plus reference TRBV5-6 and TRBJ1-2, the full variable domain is DAGVTQSPTHLIKTRGQQVTLRCSPKSGHDTVSWYQQALGQGPQFIFQYYEEEERQRGNFPDRFSGHQFPNYSSELNVNALLLGDSALYLCASRPTGGGGYTFGSGTRLTVV.

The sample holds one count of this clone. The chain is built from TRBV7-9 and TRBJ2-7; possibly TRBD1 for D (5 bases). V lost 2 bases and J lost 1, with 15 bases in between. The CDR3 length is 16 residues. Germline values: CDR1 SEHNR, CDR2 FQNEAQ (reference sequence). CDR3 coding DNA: TGTGCCAGCAGCTTATCCGGACCTACAGGTTCCTACGAGCAGTACTTC. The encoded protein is CASSLSGPTGSYEQYF.

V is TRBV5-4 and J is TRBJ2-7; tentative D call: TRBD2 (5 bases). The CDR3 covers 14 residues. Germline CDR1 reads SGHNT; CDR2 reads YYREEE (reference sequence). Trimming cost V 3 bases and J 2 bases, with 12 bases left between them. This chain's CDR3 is CASSSPIGAYEQYF. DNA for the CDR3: TGTGCCAGCAGCTCCCCAATCGGGGCCTACGAGCAGTACTTC.

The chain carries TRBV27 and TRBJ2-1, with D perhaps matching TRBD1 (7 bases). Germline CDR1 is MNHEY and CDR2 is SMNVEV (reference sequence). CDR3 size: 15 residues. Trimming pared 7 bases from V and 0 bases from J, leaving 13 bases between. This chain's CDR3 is CASTPGGSSYNEQFF. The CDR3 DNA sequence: TGTGCCAGCACCCCAGGGGGGAGCTCCTACAATGAGCAGTTCTTC.

This chain's CDR3 is CASTPGLAYNEQFF. CDR3 bases: TGTGCCAGCACCCCGGGACTAGCTTACAATGAGCAGTTCTTC. V usage is TRBV11-2 and J usage is TRBJ2-1; TRBD2 matches at 9 bases. The V gene's germline CDR1 is SGHAT and CDR2 FQNNGV. The CDR3 has 14 amino acids. Germline trimming cut 7 bases from V and 4 bases from J; bases unmatched to any gene: 5. The whole variable domain, filled in from reference TRBV11-2 and TRBJ2-1, reads EAGVAQSPRYKIIEKRQSVAFWCNPISGHATLYWYQQILGQGPKLLIQFQNNGVVDDSQLPKDRFSAERLKGVDSTLKIQPAKLEDSAVYLCASTPGLAYNEQFFGPGTRLTVL.

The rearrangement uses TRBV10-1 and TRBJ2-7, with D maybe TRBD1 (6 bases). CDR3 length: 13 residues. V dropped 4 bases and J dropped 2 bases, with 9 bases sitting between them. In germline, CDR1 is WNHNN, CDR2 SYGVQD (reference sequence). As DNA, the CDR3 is TGCGCCAGCAGTGGAGGGACAACCTACGAGCAGTACTTC. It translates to CASSGGTTYEQYF.

CDR3 sequence: CASNRGNQPQHF. The CDR3 DNA is TGTGCCAGCAACAGGGGCAATCAGCCCCAGCATTTT. The gene calls are TRBV28 and TRBJ1-5, with D tentatively TRBD1 (6 bases). The V end lost 7 bases, the J end lost 2 bases, and 6 bases lay between the germline ends. The CDR3 extends over 12 amino acids. CDR1 and CDR2 from the germline V gene are MDHEN and SYDVKM.

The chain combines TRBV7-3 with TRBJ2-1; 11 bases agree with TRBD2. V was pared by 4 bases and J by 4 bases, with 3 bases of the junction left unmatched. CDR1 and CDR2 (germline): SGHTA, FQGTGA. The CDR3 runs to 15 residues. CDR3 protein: CASSSTSGSYNEQFF. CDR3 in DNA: TGTGCCAGCAGCTCCACTAGCGGGAGTTACAATGAGCAGTTCTTC.

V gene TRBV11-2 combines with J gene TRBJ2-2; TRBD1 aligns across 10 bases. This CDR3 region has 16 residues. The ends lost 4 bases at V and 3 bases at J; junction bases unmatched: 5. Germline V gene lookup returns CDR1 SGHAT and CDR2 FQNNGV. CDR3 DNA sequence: TGTGCCAGCAGCTCGGGACAGGGGTCTTACACCGGGGAGCTGTTTTTT. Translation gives CASSSGQGSYTGELFF.

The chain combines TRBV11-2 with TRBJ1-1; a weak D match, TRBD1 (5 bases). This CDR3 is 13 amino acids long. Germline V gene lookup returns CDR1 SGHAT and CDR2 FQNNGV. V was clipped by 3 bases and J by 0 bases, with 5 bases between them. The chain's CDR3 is CASSLDMNTEAFF. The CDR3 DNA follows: TGTGCCAGCAGCTTGGACATGAACACTGAAGCTTTCTTT.